The present TCR beta chain was sequenced within a study of CD8+ T cells in alopecia areata. Trimming shortened V by 1 base and J by 0 bases, and 10 bases separated the two germline ends. CDR3 length: 15 residues. CDR1 NNHNN and CDR2 SYGAGS come from the germline V gene (reference sequence). cDNA prepared by RNA extraction and subsequent reverse transcription served as the template for sequencing. TCRdb keeps only in-frame clones here, not all; method: immunoSEQ multiplex PCR. This sample has approximately 19,000 clones, each found more than once. Cells pooled from cutaneous lymph nodes were sorted on CD4, CD8alpha, NKG2D, NKG2ACE and other markers. This clone was picked up a small number of times. The genes are named according to mouse. The DNA ends 4 residues before the CDR3 does, and the rest of the CDR3 is filled in from the germline J gene.

This chain joins TRBV13-2 and TRBJ1-1, with a possible D match to TRBD1 (6 bases). This sequence originates from a C3H/HeJ mouse with alopecia areata. The strain bears MHC haplotype H2-k. Sequenced input: CD8+ T cells sorted from a lymph node. CDR3 bases read: TGTGCCAGCGGTGATCCCGGGACAACAAACACA. It is translated as CASGDPGTTNT. The whole CDR3 region reads CASGDPGTTNTEVFF.